The present TCR beta chain was sequenced within a study of control samples from healthy donors and cancer patients. The method was immunoSEQ multiplex PCR; TCRdb's version includes in-frame clones alone and lacks a portion of them. The sample yields tens of thousands of clones, around 83% seen once. This clone was seen more than once but under ten times. The CDR3 runs 14 residues. Trimming stripped 2 bases from V and 4 bases from J, with 11 bases between. CDR1 and CDR2 from the germline V gene are MNHEY and SMNVEV (reference sequence). This receptor was identified in a woman in her forties or fifties in good health. The chain is built from TRBV27 and TRBJ1-2; D is unclear. Sequencing was done on a sample of blood. The CDR3 region has the DNA TGTGCCAGCAGTTTAAAGTGGGAGGGCTATGGCTACACCTTC. Amino acid sequence: CASSLKWEGYGYTF.